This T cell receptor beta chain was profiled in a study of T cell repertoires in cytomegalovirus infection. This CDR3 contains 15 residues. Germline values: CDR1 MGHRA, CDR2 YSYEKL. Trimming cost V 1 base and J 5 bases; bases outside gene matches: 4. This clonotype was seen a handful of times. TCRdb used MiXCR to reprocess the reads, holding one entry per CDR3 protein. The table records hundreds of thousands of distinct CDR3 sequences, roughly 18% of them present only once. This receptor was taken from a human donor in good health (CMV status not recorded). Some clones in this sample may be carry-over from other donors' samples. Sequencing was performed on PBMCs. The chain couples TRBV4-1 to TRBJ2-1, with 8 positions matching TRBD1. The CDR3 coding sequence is TGCGCCAGCAGCCAAGCTCAGGGGGCCAACAATGAGCAGTTCTTC. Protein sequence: CASSQAQGANNEQFF.